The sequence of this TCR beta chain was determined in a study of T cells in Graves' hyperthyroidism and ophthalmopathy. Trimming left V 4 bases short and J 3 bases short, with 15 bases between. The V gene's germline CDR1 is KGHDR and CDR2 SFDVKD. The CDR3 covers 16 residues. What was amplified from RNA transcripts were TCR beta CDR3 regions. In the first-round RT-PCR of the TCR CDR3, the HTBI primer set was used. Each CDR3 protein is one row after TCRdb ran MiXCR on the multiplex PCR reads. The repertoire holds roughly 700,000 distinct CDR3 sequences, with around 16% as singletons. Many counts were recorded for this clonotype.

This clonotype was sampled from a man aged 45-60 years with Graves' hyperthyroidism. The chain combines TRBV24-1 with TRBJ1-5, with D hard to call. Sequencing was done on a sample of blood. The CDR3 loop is CATSDPGHPSNQPQHF. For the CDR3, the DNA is TGTGCCACCAGTGACCCGGGTCACCCTTCCAATCAGCCCCAGCATTTT.